Presented here are 25 T cell receptor beta chains from one specimen sequenced in a study of technical replicates of blood from several donors. Some clones are missing from TCRdb's copy, which holds only in-frame ones; the method was immunoSEQ multiplex PCR. The data show tens of thousands of clones, with 94% seen just once and 0.25% held by the top ten. Sequenced: T cells isolated from PBMCs. These receptors all stem from a human donor in good health.

This chain connects TRBV7-9 to TRBJ2-7; D possibly corresponds to TRBD2 (6 bases). Germline V gene sequence: CDR1 SEHNR, CDR2 FQNEAQ (reference sequence). This CDR3 region has 16 residues. Trimming stripped 1 base from V and 7 bases from J, with 20 bases between. CDR3 coding DNA: TGTGCCAGCAGCTTAGAGGGACTGCCTACGACTCGGGAGCAGTACTTC. Protein product: CASSLEGLPTTREQYF.

This chain uses TRBV6-4 with TRBJ2-1; 9 bases fit TRBD2. The CDR3 spans 15 residues. The V and J ends lost 0 bases and 5 bases, in that order; junction bases with no gene match: 2. Per the germline V gene, CDR1 is MRHNA and CDR2 is SNTAGT. CDR3 in amino acids: CASSDSKRGDNEQFF. CDR3 bases: TGTGCCAGCAGTGACTCGAAGCGGGGGGACAATGAGCAGTTCTTC.

V and J are TRBV9 and TRBJ2-1; 8 bases map to TRBD2. The V and J ends lost 4 bases and 10 bases, in that order; junction bases with no gene match: 13. The CDR3 has 15 residues. Per germline, CDR1 SGDLS and CDR2 YYNGEE. The CDR3 DNA reads TGTGCCAGCAGCTCGGGGGGGCGGTCACAAGAGGAGCAGTTCTTC. Translation: CASSSGGRSQEEQFF.

CDR3 in amino acids: CASSRAGGRGNTEAFF. DNA for the CDR3: TGTGCCAGCAGCAGAGCAGGTGGGAGGGGGAACACTGAAGCTTTCTTT. The genes are TRBV7-9 and TRBJ1-1; a weak D match, TRBD1 (5 bases). Trimming left V 5 bases short and J 1 base short, with 17 bases between. The CDR3 is made up of 16 amino acids. Germline assignment: CDR1 SEHNR and CDR2 FQNEAQ (reference sequence).

The rearrangement joins TRBV9 to TRBJ1-6; a weak D match, TRBD1 (5 bases). V lost 4 bases and J lost 6, with 17 bases in between. This CDR3 spans 16 amino acids. Germline-derived CDR1 and CDR2 are SGDLS and YYNGEE. CDR3: CASSLSPDSVNSPLHF. The CDR3 nucleotides are TGTGCCAGCAGCCTGTCACCTGACAGCGTTAATTCACCCCTCCACTTT.

The chain joins TRBV30 to TRBJ2-7; the D gene is possibly TRBD1 (6 bases). CDR3 length equals 14 residues. Germline V gene lookup returns CDR1 GTSNPN and CDR2 SVGIG (reference sequence). V was shortened by 4 bases and J by 0 bases, with 13 bases between the two germline ends. The CDR3 here is CAWTDRRSSYEQYF. Written as DNA, the CDR3 is TGTGCCTGGACTGACAGGCGATCCTCCTACGAGCAGTACTTC.

The chain uses TRBV6-1 and TRBJ2-2; D not resolved. V lost 0 bases and J 5 bases, leaving 4 bases between the germline ends. Germline V CDR1 and CDR2: MNHNS, SASEGT. The CDR3 is made up of 13 amino acids. CDR3 loop: CASSEARTGELFF. The CDR3, as DNA: TGTGCCAGCAGTGAAGCCCGGACCGGGGAGCTGTTTTTT.

The chain is built from TRBV29-1 and TRBJ2-1; 8 bases are shared with TRBD2. The J segment lost 5 bases and the V segment lost 6 bases, leaving 15 bases of the junction unmatched. This CDR3 contains 16 residues. Germline V gene data show CDR1 as SQVTM and CDR2 as ANQGSEA. The CDR3 DNA follows: TGCAGCGTCCGGGGACTAGTGTCCCTTTCTGACAATGAGCAGTTCTTC. This encodes CSVRGLVSLSDNEQFF.

This chain connects TRBV4-1 to TRBJ2-7; TRBD2 might be the D (6 bases). The CDR3 contains 15 residues. Germline loops: CDR1 MGHRA, CDR2 YSYEKL. Between the trimmed V and J ends, which lost 2 bases and 6 bases, there was a span of 17 bases. CDR3 region: CASSQPTTSLSEQYF. CDR3 nucleotides: TGCGCCAGCAGCCAACCCACGACTAGTTTATCCGAGCAGTACTTC.

The chain carries TRBV29-1 and TRBJ2-7, with D possibly being TRBD2 (5 bases). Trimming took off 7 bases at V and 0 bases at J, with 10 bases between the two ends. This CDR3 has 12 amino acids. CDR1 is SQVTM and CDR2 is ANQGSEA in the germline V gene. The DNA of the CDR3 is TGCAGCGGGGTGGGAGCCTCCTACGAGCAGTACTTC. Encoded protein: CSGVGASYEQYF.

The V call is TRBV6-5, the J call TRBJ1-5; the D gene is possibly TRBD1 (6 bases). Germline CDR1 reads MNHEY; CDR2 reads SVGAGI. The CDR3 has 13 amino acids. V was pared by 8 bases and J by 2 bases, with 10 bases between. The CDR3 bases are TGTGCCAGCCGCAGGGGACGCAATCAGCCCCAGCATTTT. Translating it yields CASRRGRNQPQHF.

CDR3 in amino acids: CASSSTGSPYNEQFF. The DNA for the CDR3 is TGTGCCAGCAGCTCTACAGGAAGTCCATACAATGAGCAGTTCTTC. The V call is TRBV11-3, the J call TRBJ2-1; TRBD1 is a possible D gene (5 bases). Between the trimmed V and J ends, which lost 4 bases and 4 bases, there was a span of 14 bases. The CDR3 runs 15 residues. Germline V gives CDR1 SGHNT, CDR2 YENEEA.

V gene TRBV19 combines with J gene TRBJ2-1; TRBD2 agrees at 8 bases. The germline CDR1 and CDR2 sequences are LNHDA and SQIVND (reference sequence). The CDR3 is 13 residues long. J was trimmed by 4 bases and V by 5 bases; bases with no gene match: 1. CDR3 protein: CASSLAGYNEQFF. Written as DNA, the CDR3 is TGTGCCAGTAGTTTAGCGGGGTACAATGAGCAGTTCTTC.

V gene TRBV14 combines with J gene TRBJ2-1; no clear D gene. Trimming removed 1 base from V and 3 bases from J, with 4 bases in between. From germline, CDR1 is SGHDN and CDR2 FVKESK. CDR3 size: 13 residues. CDR3 sequence reads: CASSQVHYNEQFF. The CDR3, as DNA: TGTGCCAGCAGCCAAGTACACTACAATGAGCAGTTCTTC.

V gene TRBV5-1 combines with J gene TRBJ2-1; possible D gene TRBD2, 7 bases. The CDR3 totals 15 residues. The ends were cut back, 5 bases at V and 4 bases at J, with 16 bases in the middle. The germline CDR1 and CDR2 sequences are SGHRS and YFSETQ. The CDR3 is CASRPGGGGYNEQFF. The CDR3 bases are TGCGCCAGCAGGCCGGGGGGCGGAGGATACAATGAGCAGTTCTTC.

The chain is built from TRBV11-2 and TRBJ2-2; the match to TRBD2 covers 12 bases. The junction had 13 bases not matched to a gene; V was cut back by 7 bases and J by 7 bases. The V gene's germline CDR1 is SGHAT and CDR2 FQNNGV. The CDR3 sequence is 17 residues long. The DNA of the CDR3 is TGTGCCAGCACAAAGAGGGCTAGCGGGGGGGCGTACGGGGAGCTGTTTTTT. Protein: CASTKRASGGAYGELFF.

The chain carries TRBV11-3 and TRBJ1-1, with 10 bases fitting TRBD1. The CDR3 length is 14 residues. V lost 10 bases to trimming and J lost 2 bases; unmatched junction nucleotides: 7. CDR1 and CDR2 from the germline V gene are SGHNT and YENEEA. CDR3 nucleotide sequence: TGTGCCACCACTGACAGGGGGCGTAACACTGAAGCTTTCTTT. Translating gives CATTDRGRNTEAFF. Supplemented by reference TRBV11-3 and TRBJ1-1, the full variable domain reads EAGVVQSPRYKIIEKKQPVAFWCNPISGHNTLYWYLQNLGQGPELLIRYENEEAVDDSQLPKDRFSAERLKGVDSTLKIQPAELGDSAVYLCATTDRGRNTEAFFGQGTRLTVV.

The chain joins TRBV5-8 to TRBJ1-5, with 8 nucleotides matching TRBD1. In germline, CDR1 is SGHTS, CDR2 YDEGEE. The junction had 11 bases not matched to a gene; V was cut back by 6 bases and J by 0 bases. The CDR3 is 17 residues long. The CDR3, as DNA: TGTGCCAGCACCTCAGGGGGCGCGTCCTATAGCAATCAGCCCCAGCATTTT. Protein product: CASTSGGASYSNQPQHF.

The chain uses TRBV30 and TRBJ2-6, with 7 bases aligning to TRBD1. Trimming at V came to 3 bases and at J to 0 bases, leaving 8 bases not matched to a gene. Germline V gene sequence: CDR1 GTSNPN, CDR2 SVGIG (reference sequence). This CDR3 comprises 17 residues. As DNA, the CDR3 is TGTGCCTGGAGAAAAGGGACAGCCCGCTCTGGGGCCAACGTCCTGACTTTC. The encoded protein is CAWRKGTARSGANVLTF. The variable domain in full, with the rest retrieved from reference TRBV30 and TRBJ2-6, is SQTIHQWPATLVQPVGSPLSLECTVEGTSNPNLYWYRQAAGRGLQLLFYSVGIGQISSEVPQNLSASRPQDRQFILSSKKLLLSDSGFYLCAWRKGTARSGANVLTFGAGSRLTVL.

This CDR3 is CASSQREGNEQFF. CDR3 DNA sequence: TGCGCCAGCAGCCAAAGGGAGGGAAATGAGCAGTTCTTC. This chain uses TRBV4-1 with TRBJ2-1; 7 bases line up with TRBD2. V trimming: 2 bases; J trimming: 7 bases; junction bases outside the gene matches: 2. Looked up from germline, CDR1 is MGHRA and CDR2 is YSYEKL. This CDR3 is built from 13 residues.

The V call is TRBV7-2, the J call TRBJ2-7; TRBD1 aligns across 7 bases. The J segment lost 1 base and the V segment lost 1 base, leaving 7 bases of the junction unmatched. CDR1 SGHTA and CDR2 FQGNSA come from the germline V gene. The CDR3 has 16 amino acids. Here the CDR3 reads CASSLGAGTVSYEQYF. CDR3 in DNA: TGTGCCAGCAGCTTAGGAGCTGGGACAGTGTCCTACGAGCAGTACTTC.

This rearrangement joins TRBV18 to TRBJ1-1, with 7 bases fitting TRBD1. This CDR3 is built from 13 residues. Germline V gene data show CDR1 as KGHSH and CDR2 as LQKENI. After removal of 4 bases from V and 8 bases from J, the junction contained 7 bases not matched to a gene. CDR3 in DNA: TGTGCCAGCTCACTAACCGGGACAGAGGAAGCTTTCTTT. It codes for CASSLTGTEEAFF.

The genes are TRBV27 and TRBJ2-7, with D hard to call. Trimming removed 3 bases at V and 5 bases at J, with 14 bases between. From germline, CDR1 is MNHEY and CDR2 SMNVEV (reference sequence). The CDR3 is 14 amino acids. CDR3 nucleotides: TGTGCCAGCAGTTTGAGATCCACGGTGGACGAGCAGTACTTC. It encodes CASSLRSTVDEQYF.

The CDR3 DNA reads as TGTGCCAGCAGTTCAGGTCCCCCCAATGAGCAGTTCTTC. Its translation is CASSSGPPNEQFF. J is TRBJ2-1 and V is TRBV28; the D is unclear. CDR1 is MDHEN, CDR2 SYDVKM, per germline. CDR3 size: 13 residues. Deletions cut 4 bases from V and 6 bases from J, with 10 bases between.

The V gene is TRBV11-2, the J gene TRBJ2-7; TRBD1 matches at 7 bases. The junction had 21 bases not matched to a gene; V was cut back by 6 bases and J by 7 bases. Germline assignment: CDR1 SGHAT and CDR2 FQNNGV. The CDR3 contains 17 residues. CDR3 loop: CASSSIKTGAAPKEQYF. The CDR3 coding sequence is TGTGCCAGCAGTTCTATAAAAACAGGGGCGGCCCCTAAAGAGCAGTACTTC.